These 11 T cell receptor beta chains originate from one sample sequenced in a study of graft-versus-host responses after intestinal transplantation. Produced via immunoSEQ multiplex PCR; TCRdb's table is partial and in-frame only. The sample lists under 30,000 clones, 90% to 95% seen once, with roughly 2% in the top ten. The sample was PBMCs, taken approximately 39 days after intestinal transplant. These receptors were collected from a human patient who received an intestinal transplant, so some T cells may come from the graft donor.

This clone was detected once. The genes are TRBV9 and TRBJ2-7; 9 bases line up with TRBD2. This CDR3 is built from 15 residues. J was trimmed by 6 bases and V by 2 bases; bases with no gene match: 9. Germline assignment: CDR1 SGDLS and CDR2 YYNGEE. CDR3 DNA sequence: TGTGCCAGCAGCGTTTATGCGGGAGGGTTTTCCGAGCAGTACTTC. It codes for CASSVYAGGFSEQYF.

The J gene is TRBJ2-3, the V gene TRBV7-9; D gene uncertain. Trimming left V 3 bases short and J 0 bases short, with 10 bases between. The CDR3 sequence is 15 residues long. Germline loops: CDR1 SEHNR, CDR2 FQNEAQ (reference sequence). DNA for the CDR3: TGTGCCAGCAGCTTCGGGCCGGACAGCACAGATACGCAGTATTTT. As protein: CASSFGPDSTDTQYF. Looking up the rest from reference TRBV7-9 and TRBJ2-3 gives the full variable domain: DTGVSQNPRHKITKRGQNVTFRCDPISEHNRLYWYRQTLGQGPEFLTYFQNEAQLEKSRLLSDRFSAERPKGSFSTLEIQRTEQGDSAMYLCASSFGPDSTDTQYFGPGTRLTVL.

The gene calls are TRBV2 and TRBJ2-1; TRBD2 agrees at 13 bases. J was trimmed by 5 bases and V by 9 bases; bases with no gene match: 16. The germline gives CDR1 SNHLY, CDR2 FYNNEI. This CDR3 has 18 residues. The CDR3 DNA is TGTGCCAGACCTTTTGGGACTAGCGGGAAAGTTCTAAACAATGAGCAGTTCTTC. It is translated as CARPFGTSGKVLNNEQFF.

This chain joins TRBV7-9 and TRBJ1-5; TRBD1 agrees at 7 bases. The germline V gene encodes CDR1 SEHNR and CDR2 FQNEAQ (reference sequence). The CDR3 contains 16 residues. Losses at the gene ends were 5 bases for V and 1 base for J; bases not matched to a gene: 8. The CDR3 DNA follows: TGTGCCAGCAGCCGGACAGGTTTTGGGAGCAATCAGCCCCAGCATTTT. Protein product: CASSRTGFGSNQPQHF.

This clone was counted a few times. The DNA of the CDR3 is TGTGCCAGCAGTTTAGGCCAGGAGAGCTCCTACGAGCAGTACTTC. Translation: CASSLGQESSYEQYF. The V gene is TRBV28, the J gene TRBJ2-7; D is unclear. The germline V gene has CDR1 MDHEN and CDR2 SYDVKM. CDR3 length equals 15 residues. V lost 2 bases to trimming and J lost 0 bases, with 11 bases between them. Full variable domain (rest looked up from reference TRBV28 and TRBJ2-7): DVKVTQSSRYLVKRTGEKVFLECVQDMDHENMFWYRQDPGLGLRLIYFSYDVKMKEKGDIPEGYSVSREKKERFSLILESASTNQTSMYLCASSLGQESSYEQYFGPGTRLTVT.

The rearrangement uses TRBV28 and TRBJ1-6, with D possibly being TRBD1 (6 bases). Germline CDR1 MDHEN, CDR2 SYDVKM. The length of the CDR3 is 14 residues. V was pared by 7 bases and J by 4 bases, with 11 bases between. The CDR3 coding sequence is TGTGCCAGCACCTGGACAGTTTATAATTCACCCCTCCACTTT. Translation: CASTWTVYNSPLHF.

The chain joins TRBV29-1 to TRBJ2-7, with unresolved D. The CDR3 consists of 12 residues. The V gene lost 4 bases and the J gene lost 2 bases, with 9 bases spanning the gap. The germline V gene has CDR1 SQVTM and CDR2 ANQGSEA. This chain's CDR3 is CSVGSPTYEQYF. The CDR3 DNA reads as TGCAGCGTTGGAAGTCCGACCTACGAGCAGTACTTC.

The chain combines TRBV19 with TRBJ1-5; 7 bases match TRBD1. CDR1 LNHDA and CDR2 SQIVND come from the germline V gene (reference sequence). The CDR3 runs to 17 residues. V dropped 0 bases and J dropped 0; count of bases not matched to a gene: 5. This chain's CDR3 is CASSIERDRYSNQPQHF. The CDR3 bases are TGTGCCAGTAGTATAGAGAGGGACAGATATAGCAATCAGCCCCAGCATTTT.

The chain joins TRBV30 to TRBJ2-5; 7 nucleotides match TRBD1. With 4 bases clipped from V and 1 base from J, the junction kept 0 bases outside the gene matches. Per the germline V gene, CDR1 is GTSNPN and CDR2 is SVGIG (reference sequence). CDR3 length: 12 residues. The CDR3 sequence is CAWTGGQETQYF. In DNA, the CDR3 is TGTGCCTGGACAGGGGGCCAAGAGACCCAGTACTTC.

V gene TRBV30 combines with J gene TRBJ2-6; D could derive from TRBD1 or TRBD2 (5 bases each). V shed 3 bases and J shed 2 bases, with 8 bases lying between them. CDR1 is GTSNPN, CDR2 SVGIG, per germline (reference sequence). The CDR3 is 14 amino acids. The CDR3 DNA reads TGTGCCTGGAGGGTGGGGGCTGGGGCCAACGTCCTGACTTTC. Amino acids: CAWRVGAGANVLTF.

DNA of the CDR3: TGTGCAAGTCGCTTAGGAAGGCGGGAGGGATCCATGATGCAGTACTTC. It translates to CASRLGRREGSMMQYF. The chain combines TRBV12-2 with TRBJ2-7; the table's D gene call, TRBD2, was not cross checked with the DNA. TRBV12-2 is assigned pseudogene status. The CDR3 length is 16 residues.